This entry lists 30 T cell receptor beta chains sequenced from one sample in a study of control samples from healthy donors and cancer patients. Profiling relied on immunoSEQ multiplex PCR, and the TCRdb table lists in-frame clones only, not all of them. The repertoire holds tens of thousands of clones, with just under 90% as singletons. The sequenced sample was blood. Every receptor here comes from a man over 45 in good health.

The rearrangement joins TRBV9 to TRBJ2-6; 8 bases fit TRBD1. Losses at the gene ends were 2 bases for V and 0 bases for J; bases not matched to a gene: 1. Germline assignment: CDR1 SGDLS and CDR2 YYNGEE. This CDR3 comprises 16 residues. CDR3 in DNA: TGTGCCAGCAGCGTGGACAGGGCCTCTGGGGCCAACGTCCTGACTTTC. It specifies CASSVDRASGANVLTF.

The chain couples TRBV30 to TRBJ1-1; D is uncertain. This CDR3 spans 14 amino acids. Trimming shortened V by 4 bases and J by 0 bases, and 12 bases separated the two germline ends. CDR1 is GTSNPN, CDR2 SVGIG, per germline (reference sequence). The CDR3 loop is CAWIPSALNTEAFF. CDR3 in DNA: TGTGCCTGGATTCCCTCGGCCCTGAACACTGAAGCTTTCTTT.

The chain links TRBV5-1 to TRBJ1-3; D unresolved. The CDR3 is 14 residues long. Looked up from germline, CDR1 is SGHRS and CDR2 is YFSETQ. V shed 0 bases and J shed 2 bases, with 6 bases lying between them. In DNA form, the CDR3 reads TGCGCCAGCAGCTTGGGGGTGGCTGGAAACACCATATATTTT. Its translation is CASSLGVAGNTIYF.

This clone appeared a few times. The chain has TRBV27 and TRBJ2-7; a possible D gene is TRBD1 (5 bases). The V gene lost 6 bases and the J gene lost 3 bases, with 12 bases spanning the gap. The germline V gene has CDR1 MNHEY and CDR2 SMNVEV (reference sequence). The CDR3 runs 13 residues. The CDR3 spells CASSLTDFYEQYF. The CDR3 DNA is TGTGCCAGCAGCCTGACAGACTTCTACGAGCAGTACTTC.

The V gene is TRBV27, the J gene TRBJ2-7, with D possibly TRBD1 on 6 matching bases. Per the germline V gene, CDR1 is MNHEY and CDR2 is SMNVEV (reference sequence). The V gene lost 3 bases and the J gene lost 2 bases, with 17 bases spanning the gap. This CDR3 comprises 16 residues. The DNA for the CDR3 is TGTGCCAGCAGTTTTGGGGGACAAGGAGCTACCTACGAGCAGTACTTC. It specifies CASSFGGQGATYEQYF.

This chain joins TRBV9 and TRBJ2-2; 11 bases line up with TRBD1. The CDR3 spans 16 residues. V was clipped by 0 bases and J by 5 bases; unmatched bases: 3. Germline CDR1 and CDR2: SGDLS and YYNGEE. DNA of the CDR3: TGTGCCAGCAGCGTAGACGGACAGGGGGCGACCGGGGAGCTGTTTTTT. Its translation: CASSVDGQGATGELFF.

This clone was seen only once. The rearrangement joins TRBV11-2 to TRBJ2-5; 9 nucleotides align to TRBD1. Per the germline V gene, CDR1 is SGHAT and CDR2 is FQNNGV. The CDR3 is made up of 15 amino acids. J was trimmed by 5 bases and V by 6 bases; bases with no gene match: 10. In nucleotides, the CDR3 is TGTGCCAGCAGTCATGGGACAGGGCTACGGGAGACCCAGTACTTC. It is translated as CASSHGTGLRETQYF.

The chain joins TRBV6-2 or TRBV6-3 to TRBJ2-5, with TRBD1 as a possible D gene (5 bases). V shed 4 bases and J shed 1 base, with 13 bases lying between them. This CDR3 contains 15 residues. The V gene's germline CDR1 is MNHEY and CDR2 SVGEGT. CDR3 in DNA: TGTGCCAGCAGTTTCTCCAGGGTGGTCCAAGAGACCCAGTACTTC. Amino acids: CASSFSRVVQETQYF.

The chain recombines TRBV10-3 with TRBJ2-1, with D unresolved. Germline values: CDR1 ENHRY, CDR2 SYGVKD. This CDR3 is 14 amino acids long. V lost 6 bases, J lost 7 bases, and 16 bases lay in between. Written as DNA, the CDR3 is TGTGCCATCAGCCCGAATTCGAAGGGTAATGAGCAGTTCTTC. Its protein is CAISPNSKGNEQFF.

This clone appeared a few times. The chain links TRBV27 to TRBJ2-1, with D possibly matching TRBD1 (6 bases). This CDR3 is 17 amino acids long. V lost 11 bases to trimming and J lost 8 bases, with 31 bases between them. Germline loops: CDR1 MNHEY, CDR2 SMNVEV (reference sequence). This CDR3 reads CAGARGWTIRGVDEQFF. The CDR3 DNA sequence: TGTGCCGGAGCACGGGGTTGGACGATCAGGGGAGTCGATGAGCAGTTCTTC.

The genes are TRBV7-8 and TRBJ2-2; weak D call: TRBD1 (5 bases). CDR3 size: 13 residues. Germline V CDR1 and CDR2: SGHVS, FQNEAQ. Trimming removed 1 base at V and 9 bases at J, with 9 bases between. CDR3 in DNA: TGTGCCAGCAGCTTAGTGCAGGGAAGGGAGCTGTTTTTT. As protein: CASSLVQGRELFF.

Concerning this clone itself: The same CDR3 is also encoded by other DNA sequences in this sample. The chain uses TRBV27 and TRBJ1-2; no firm D call. The CDR3 runs to 13 residues. From germline, CDR1 is MNHEY and CDR2 SMNVEV (reference sequence). V lost 2 bases, J lost 2 bases, and 6 bases lay in between. The CDR3 loop is CASSLRRNYGYTF. As DNA, the CDR3 is TGTGCCAGCAGTTTACGACGGAACTATGGCTACACCTTC.

V and J are TRBV9 and TRBJ2-7; possible D gene TRBD1, 6 bases. Trimming took 0 bases from V and 6 from J, leaving 13 bases between them. CDR3 length: 14 amino acids. The germline V gene encodes CDR1 SGDLS and CDR2 YYNGEE. The CDR3 region has the DNA TGTGCCAGCAGCGTAGCAGGGGTTAAGGGCGAGCAGTACTTC. Translation: CASSVAGVKGEQYF.

This chain uses TRBV6-5 with TRBJ1-1, with 8 bases identical to TRBD1. This CDR3 comprises 15 residues. The germline gives CDR1 MNHEY, CDR2 SVGAGI. J was trimmed by 5 bases and V by 7 bases; bases with no gene match: 12. CDR3 sequence (DNA): TGTGCCAGCATCGACAGGGGTCACCGAAGGACTGAAGCTTTCTTT. This codes for CASIDRGHRRTEAFF.

This clone was seen only a few times. The same CDR3 is also encoded by other DNA sequences in this sample. This sequence joins TRBV6-5 and TRBJ1-1; D remains ambiguous. The CDR3 runs 13 residues. The germline V and J ends were trimmed by 5 bases and 2 bases, with 9 bases remaining between them. Germline CDR1 MNHEY, CDR2 SVGAGI. CDR3 nucleotide sequence: TGTGCCAGCAGTCAGAGGCAAAACACTGAAGCTTTCTTT. Its protein product is CASSQRQNTEAFF.

This rearrangement joins TRBV6-6 to TRBJ1-1, with a tentative D call TRBD1 (5 bases). CDR1 is MNHNY, CDR2 SVGAGI, per germline (reference sequence). The CDR3 extends over 15 amino acids. The germline V and J ends were trimmed by 4 bases and 1 base, with 13 bases remaining between them. CDR3 amino acids: CASSSPMRGNTEAFF. CDR3 in DNA: TGTGCCAGCAGTTCCCCCATGAGGGGGAACACTGAAGCTTTCTTT.

The gene calls are TRBV9 and TRBJ2-5, with TRBD2 identical over 15 bases. From germline, CDR1 is SGDLS and CDR2 YYNGEE. The CDR3 extends over 16 amino acids. The V and J ends lost 4 bases and 2 bases, in that order; junction bases with no gene match: 3. CDR3 bases: TGTGCCAGCAGCCCGGGACTAGCGGGGGGACAAGAGACCCAGTACTTC. It translates to CASSPGLAGGQETQYF.

The genes are TRBV7-9 and TRBJ2-1; 7 bases are shared with TRBD2. The CDR3 spans 15 residues. V lost 6 bases and J lost 4; bases outside the gene matches: 9. The germline gives CDR1 SEHNR, CDR2 FQNEAQ (reference sequence). CDR3 coding DNA: TGTGCCAGCAGTCAGCGGAGCGGGGAATACAATGAGCAGTTCTTC. Encoded protein: CASSQRSGEYNEQFF.

The gene calls are TRBV5-1 and TRBJ2-5, with no clear D. Germline-derived CDR1 and CDR2 are SGHRS and YFSETQ. Trimming took 8 bases from V and 5 from J, leaving 22 bases between them. The CDR3 has 15 amino acids. For the CDR3, the DNA is TGCGCCAGTAGAAGTACTTCCATAGCCGGGGAGACCCAGTACTTC. It codes for CASRSTSIAGETQYF.

This clone appeared once. The rearrangement uses TRBV3-1 (or the pseudogene TRBV3-2) and TRBJ1-2; TRBD1 agrees at 8 bases. Trimming cost V 4 bases and J 8 bases; bases outside gene matches: 9. The CDR3 has 14 amino acids. CDR1 LGHDT and CDR2 YNNKEL come from the germline V gene (reference sequence). The CDR3: CASSPGQGWRGYTF. CDR3 sequence (DNA): TGTGCCAGCAGCCCCGGACAGGGTTGGAGAGGCTACACCTTC.

This chain uses TRBV29-1 with TRBJ2-5; 12 positions match TRBD1. CDR3 length equals 14 residues. Germline V lookup: CDR1 SQVTM, CDR2 ANQGSEA. The ends lost 7 bases at V and 2 bases at J; junction bases unmatched: 5. In DNA, the CDR3 is TGCAGCGCCGGGACAGGGGGCTGGCAAGAGACCCAGTACTTC. Translating it yields CSAGTGGWQETQYF.

Here the CDR3 reads CASSFFLRDRLNTGELFF. In nucleotides, the CDR3 is TGTGCCAGCAGCTTTTTTTTACGGGACAGACTAAACACCGGGGAGCTGTTTTTT. The chain links TRBV11-2 to TRBJ2-2; 7 bases are shared with TRBD1. The V gene's germline CDR1 is SGHAT and CDR2 FQNNGV. Trimming removed 3 bases from V and 2 bases from J; junction bases left unmatched: 12. The CDR3 totals 18 residues. Using reference TRBV11-2 and TRBJ2-2 for the parts outside the CDR3, the full variable domain is EAGVAQSPRYKIIEKRQSVAFWCNPISGHATLYWYQQILGQGPKLLIQFQNNGVVDDSQLPKDRFSAERLKGVDSTLKIQPAKLEDSAVYLCASSFFLRDRLNTGELFFGEGSRLTVL.

This chain links TRBV5-6 with TRBJ1-6, with D perhaps matching TRBD1 (6 bases). The CDR3 has 16 residues. The germline V and J ends were trimmed by 2 bases and 3 bases, with 12 bases remaining between them. Germline loops: CDR1 SGHDT, CDR2 YYEEEE. The CDR3 sequence: CASSFWRGSYNSPLHF. In DNA, the CDR3 is TGTGCCAGCAGCTTCTGGAGGGGGAGCTATAATTCACCCCTCCACTTT.

The rearrangement uses TRBV27 and TRBJ2-7; 7 bases match TRBD2. Germline V gene lookup returns CDR1 MNHEY and CDR2 SMNVEV (reference sequence). The CDR3 spans 17 residues. V was pared by 2 bases and J by 0 bases, with 10 bases of the junction left unmatched. CDR3 sequence: CASSLDSRGLFSYEQYF. The CDR3 DNA sequence: TGTGCCAGCAGTTTAGATTCGCGGGGGTTGTTCTCCTACGAGCAGTACTTC.

The genes are TRBV19 and TRBJ1-5; D gene unclear. Germline V lookup: CDR1 LNHDA, CDR2 SQIVND (reference sequence). Trimming removed 6 bases from V and 9 bases from J, with 24 bases in between. The CDR3 has 16 residues. CDR3 region: CASSPSGPGGLGPQHF. CDR3 nucleotides: TGTGCCAGTAGCCCTTCCGGCCCTGGAGGGCTGGGGCCCCAGCATTTT. The entire variable domain, with the rest obtained from reference TRBV19 and TRBJ1-5, is as follows: DGGITQSPKYLFRKEGQNVTLSCEQNLNHDAMYWYRQDPGQGLRLIYYSQIVNDFQKGDIAEGYSVSREKKESFPLTVTSAQKNPTAFYLCASSPSGPGGLGPQHFGDGTRLSIL.

This clone has only one observation. The chain couples TRBV28 to TRBJ2-1; unclear D gene. There are 15 residues in the CDR3. Germline V gives CDR1 MDHEN, CDR2 SYDVKM. Trimming took off 2 bases at V and 0 bases at J, with 8 bases between the two ends. Here the CDR3 reads CASSLISSSYNEQFF. The CDR3 DNA reads as TGTGCCAGCAGTTTAATATCAAGCTCCTACAATGAGCAGTTCTTC.

The chain carries TRBV6-6 and TRBJ1-2; 10 bases fit TRBD1. This CDR3 spans 14 amino acids. The J segment lost 9 bases and the V segment lost 0 bases, leaving 4 bases of the junction unmatched. In germline, CDR1 is MNHNY, CDR2 SVGAGI (reference sequence). For the CDR3, the DNA is TGTGCCAGCAGTTACTCCGACAGGGGGCATAGCTACACCTTC. Encoded protein: CASSYSDRGHSYTF.

Notes on this clone: One end of the junction varies from germline; a read error may be responsible. The V gene is TRBV7-9, the J gene TRBJ1-1; perhaps TRBD1 as D (5 bases). This CDR3 is 14 amino acids long. From germline, CDR1 is SEHNR and CDR2 FQNEAQ (reference sequence). The DNA for the CDR3 is TGTGCCAGCAGCTTCCTGGGCGCTGAGGTCCGGGGGGTTTTT. Translated, it gives CASSFLGAEVRGVF.

The chain is built from TRBV30 and TRBJ2-1, with 8 bases matching TRBD2. The length of the CDR3 is 13 residues. Germline V gives CDR1 GTSNPN, CDR2 SVGIG (reference sequence). The V and J ends lost 3 bases and 7 bases, in that order; junction bases with no gene match: 5. CDR3 sequence: CAWRGLASNEQFF. For the CDR3, the DNA is TGTGCCTGGAGAGGACTAGCAAGTAATGAGCAGTTCTTC.

The rearrangement joins TRBV25-1 to TRBJ1-2, with D perhaps matching TRBD1 (6 bases). The CDR3 is 13 amino acids. Germline values: CDR1 MGHDK, CDR2 SYGVNS. Deletions cut 7 bases from V and 7 bases from J, with 16 bases between. This CDR3 reads CASTQKIGGGYTF. For the CDR3, the DNA is TGTGCCAGCACCCAGAAAATAGGGGGTGGCTACACCTTC.